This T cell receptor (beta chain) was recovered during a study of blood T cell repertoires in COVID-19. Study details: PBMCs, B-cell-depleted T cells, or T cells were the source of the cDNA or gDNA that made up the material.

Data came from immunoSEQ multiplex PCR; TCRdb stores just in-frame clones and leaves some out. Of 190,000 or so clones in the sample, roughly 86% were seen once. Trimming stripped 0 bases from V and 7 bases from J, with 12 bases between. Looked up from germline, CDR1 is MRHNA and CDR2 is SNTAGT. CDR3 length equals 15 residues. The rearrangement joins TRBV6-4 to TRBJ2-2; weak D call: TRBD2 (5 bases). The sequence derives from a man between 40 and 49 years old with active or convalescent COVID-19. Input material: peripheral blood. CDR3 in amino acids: CASSDSTGVGGELFF. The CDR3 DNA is TGTGCCAGCAGTGACTCGACCGGGGTTGGCGGGGAGCTGTTTTTT.